These 5 T cell receptor beta chains were sequenced from one sample in a study of blood T cell repertoires in COVID-19. Repertoires were generated with immunoSEQ multiplex PCR, while TCRdb's copy carries only in-frame clones and drops some. This sample yields about 87,000 clones, of which 88% are seen a single time; 11% belongs to the top ten. Sequenced input: peripheral blood. The receptors originated from an older man with acute or convalescent COVID-19.

The chain uses TRBV27 and TRBJ1-5; 10 positions agree with TRBD1. The CDR3 extends over 15 amino acids. Trimming at V came to 5 bases and at J to 4 bases, leaving 5 bases not matched to a gene. Germline V gene lookup returns CDR1 MNHEY and CDR2 SMNVEV (reference sequence). The CDR3 is CASSPGTGENQPQHF. Here the CDR3 DNA reads TGTGCCAGCAGTCCCGGGACAGGGGAAAATCAGCCCCAGCATTTT.

V is TRBV20-1 and J is TRBJ1-5; D not certain. CDR1 is DFQATT, CDR2 SNEGSKA, per germline (reference sequence). V lost 3 bases, J lost 1 base, and 10 bases lay in between. This CDR3 contains 14 residues. The CDR3 spells CSASIAVSNQPQHF. CDR3 DNA: TGCAGTGCTAGTATCGCGGTAAGCAATCAGCCCCAGCATTTT.

The gene calls are TRBV5-1 and TRBJ2-7, with D tentatively TRBD1 (6 bases). CDR3 length equals 14 residues. Deletions cut 1 base from V and 0 bases from J, with 8 bases between. Germline V gene data show CDR1 as SGHRS and CDR2 as YFSETQ. The CDR3 nucleotides are TGCGCCAGCAGCTTGCTAGGGGGCTCCTACGAGCAGTACTTC. Encoded protein: CASSLLGGSYEQYF.

The V gene is TRBV27, the J gene TRBJ1-2; 9 positions agree with TRBD1. The trim removed 2 bases at V and 10 bases at J, leaving 14 bases unmatched. Germline CDR1 MNHEY, CDR2 SMNVEV (reference sequence). This CDR3 contains 16 residues. In DNA, the CDR3 is TGTGCCAGCAGTTTAAGAAAAGGGGACAGGGCTTCAGACTACACCTTC. Residues: CASSLRKGDRASDYTF.

The chain combines TRBV29-1 with TRBJ1-4; 7 positions agree with TRBD1. Germline CDR1 SQVTM, CDR2 ANQGSEA. After removal of 5 bases from V and 5 bases from J, the junction contained 5 bases not matched to a gene. The CDR3 totals 13 residues. The CDR3 bases are TGCAGCGTTCCCTCACAGGGGAATGAAAAACTGTTTTTT. This codes for CSVPSQGNEKLFF.